The present TCR beta chain was sequenced within a study of type 1 regulatory T cells. TCRdb reprocessed the reads with MiXCR, giving one entry per CDR3 protein. The sample gives roughly 67,000 distinct CDR3 sequences, roughly three fifths of which show up once; about 8% is in the top ten. The CDR3 loop spans 17 amino acids. Germline loops: CDR1 MNHNY, CDR2 SVGAGI (reference sequence). Unmatched junction bases numbered 2, after V lost 0 bases and J lost 4 bases. This clonotype was counted at least ten times. As yet, its antigen is unknown. This chain connects TRBV6-6 to TRBJ2-1; 14 nucleotides match TRBD2. Sequenced input: cultured T cells, either the whole culture or a sorted T cell fraction (not recorded which). Subset given: Tr1-enriched cell product generated in vitro against host alloantigens. The clonotype was recovered from a human donor in good health. The CDR3 reads CASSYSGLAGAYNEQFF. The CDR3 DNA follows: TGTGCCAGCAGTTACTCGGGACTAGCGGGAGCTTACAATGAGCAGTTCTTC.